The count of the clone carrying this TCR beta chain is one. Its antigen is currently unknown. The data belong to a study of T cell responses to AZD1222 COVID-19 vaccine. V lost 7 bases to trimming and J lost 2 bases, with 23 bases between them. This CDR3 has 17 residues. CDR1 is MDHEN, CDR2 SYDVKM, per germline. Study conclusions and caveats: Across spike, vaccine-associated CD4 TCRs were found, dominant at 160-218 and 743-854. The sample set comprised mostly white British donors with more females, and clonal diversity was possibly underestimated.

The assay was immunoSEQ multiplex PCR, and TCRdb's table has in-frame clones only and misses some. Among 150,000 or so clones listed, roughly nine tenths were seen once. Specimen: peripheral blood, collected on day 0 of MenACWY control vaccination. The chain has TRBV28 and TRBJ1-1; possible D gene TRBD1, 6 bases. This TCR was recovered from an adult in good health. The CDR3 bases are TGTGCCAGCAAGGACCGGGGCAGGGGAGGTCGAAACACTGAAGCTTTCTTT. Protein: CASKDRGRGGRNTEAFF.